The 10 T cell receptor beta chains given below trace back to one sample, sequenced in a study of blood T cell repertoires in COVID-19. TCRdb's table, derived via immunoSEQ multiplex PCR, lists solely in-frame clones and lacks some. This table holds 240,000 or so clones, less than 90% found once. The sequencing input was peripheral blood. The receptors shown here come from a man aged 60 to 75 with acute or convalescent COVID-19.

The rearrangement uses TRBV28 and TRBJ2-2; 8 bases are shared with TRBD1. The V and J ends lost 5 bases and 5 bases, in that order; junction bases with no gene match: 13. The germline V gene encodes CDR1 MDHEN and CDR2 SYDVKM. The CDR3 consists of 17 residues. DNA for the CDR3: TGTGCCAGCAGTCCATATGCCACAGGGGGAAAAACCGGGGAGCTGTTTTTT. The encoded protein is CASSPYATGGKTGELFF.

The chain is built from TRBV7-3 and TRBJ2-2; 7 bases map to TRBD2. The length of the CDR3 is 17 residues. V shed 5 bases and J 0 bases; nucleotides not matched to a gene: 9. Germline CDR1 reads SGHTA; CDR2 reads FQGTGA. CDR3 nucleotide sequence: TGTGCCAGCAGCCCCGGGAGGCAGGGCGCGAACACCGGGGAGCTGTTTTTT. Translated, it gives CASSPGRQGANTGELFF. The whole variable domain, remainder taken from reference TRBV7-3 and TRBJ2-2, is GAGVSQTPSNKVTEKGKYVELRCDPISGHTALYWYRQSLGQGPEFLIYFQGTGAADDSGLPNDRFFAVRPEGSVSTLKIQRTERGDSAVYLCASSPGRQGANTGELFFGEGSRLTVL.

V usage is TRBV12-3 or TRBV12-4 and J usage is TRBJ1-2; 7 nucleotides align to TRBD1. The CDR3 extends over 13 amino acids. Trimming at V came to 1 base and at J to 7 bases, leaving 3 bases not matched to a gene. Written as DNA, the CDR3 is TGTGCCAGCAGTTTAGGACAGGGAGTTGGCTACACCTTC. Translating gives CASSLGQGVGYTF.

The rearrangement joins TRBV28 to TRBJ2-7; TRBD2 aligns across 10 bases. The V segment lost 4 bases and the J segment 4 bases; nucleotides outside the gene matches: 10. The CDR3 loop spans 16 amino acids. Germline-derived CDR1 and CDR2 are MDHEN and SYDVKM. The CDR3 sequence: CASSSTAAGGRYEQYF. In nucleotides, the CDR3 is TGTGCCAGCAGTTCCACTGCAGCGGGAGGGCGGTACGAGCAGTACTTC.

The chain couples TRBV9 to TRBJ1-1, with 7 bases that match TRBD1. Germline V CDR1 and CDR2: SGDLS, YYNGEE. This CDR3 has 13 amino acids. The V gene end was trimmed by 4 bases and the J gene end by 5 bases; junction bases not matched to a gene: 5. In DNA form, the CDR3 reads TGTGCCAGCAGCTTACAGACAGGGACTGAAGCTTTCTTT. Protein sequence: CASSLQTGTEAFF.

The chain couples TRBV28 to TRBJ2-1; 15 bases fit TRBD2. Trimming cost V 6 bases and J 3 bases; bases outside gene matches: 6. The CDR3 is made up of 17 amino acids. Germline V gene sequence: CDR1 MDHEN, CDR2 SYDVKM. CDR3 bases: TGTGCCAGCAGCTCCGGACTAGCGGGGGGGTTCTACAATGAGCAGTTCTTC. Translating gives CASSSGLAGGFYNEQFF.

The chain couples TRBV10-3 to TRBJ2-6; D unresolved. CDR1 is ENHRY and CDR2 is SYGVKD in the germline V gene. V lost 5 bases to trimming and J lost 3 bases, with 8 bases between them. There are 14 residues in the CDR3. The CDR3 bases are TGTGCCATCAGTTCTAACAGTGGGGCCAACGTCCTGACTTTC. Residues: CAISSNSGANVLTF.

The chain carries TRBV19 and TRBJ1-1; a weak D match, TRBD1 (5 bases). The CDR3 runs to 15 residues. Trimming removed 0 bases from V and 8 bases from J, with 16 bases in between. The germline CDR1 and CDR2 sequences are LNHDA and SQIVND (reference sequence). The CDR3 nucleotides are TGTGCCAGTAGTATAGAAGGCCTTATTAAGGGGGAAGCTTTCTTT. This translates into CASSIEGLIKGEAFF.

The chain is built from TRBV27 and TRBJ1-2; perhaps TRBD1 as D (6 bases). The V and J ends lost 6 bases and 2 bases respectively, with 13 bases between them. The V gene's germline CDR1 is MNHEY and CDR2 SMNVEV (reference sequence). This CDR3 is 14 amino acids long. CDR3 nucleotide sequence: TGTGCCAGCAGACAGGGTTTGATCAACTATGGCTACACCTTC. Translating it yields CASRQGLINYGYTF.

This chain uses TRBV29-1 with TRBJ2-7; 10 bases are a match to TRBD2. Unmatched junction bases numbered 0, after V lost 4 bases and J lost 0 bases. The CDR3 loop spans 13 amino acids. Per the germline V gene, CDR1 is SQVTM and CDR2 is ANQGSEA. The CDR3 coding sequence is TGCAGCGTTGCTAGCGGGAGCTCCTACGAGCAGTACTTC. Its translation is CSVASGSSYEQYF.